The 3 T cell receptor beta chains below come from one sample, sequenced in a study of shared clonotypes between healthy human individuals. Clones were read by immunoSEQ multiplex PCR, and TCRdb kept only the in-frame ones, dropping some. Of some 2 million clones in the sample, roughly 94% were seen once. Material for sequencing was naive CD4+ T cells sorted from blood. The subset: CD45RA+ positively selected. The receptors originated from a man aged 18 to 30 in good health.

The chain couples TRBV28 to TRBJ1-1, with D perhaps matching TRBD1 (6 bases). The CDR3 runs 13 residues. Germline CDR1 reads MDHEN; CDR2 reads SYDVKM. Trimming pared 5 bases from V and 6 bases from J, leaving 13 bases between. CDR3 nucleotide sequence: TGTGCCAGCAGTATCCTCAGGGGTTCTGAAGCTTTCTTT. It encodes CASSILRGSEAFF. Full variable domain (remainder filled in from reference TRBV28 and TRBJ1-1): DVKVTQSSRYLVKRTGEKVFLECVQDMDHENMFWYRQDPGLGLRLIYFSYDVKMKEKGDIPEGYSVSREKKERFSLILESASTNQTSMYLCASSILRGSEAFFGQGTRLTVV.

The chain carries TRBV6-1 and TRBJ1-5, with D hard to call. V was cut by 0 bases and J by 7 bases, with 10 bases left in between. This CDR3 has 14 residues. The germline CDR1 and CDR2 sequences are MNHNS and SASEGT. CDR3 region: CASSEALEKQPQHF. The CDR3 DNA reads TGTGCCAGCAGTGAAGCGCTTGAGAAGCAGCCCCAGCATTTT.

The chain joins TRBV7-2 to TRBJ2-6; a weak D match, TRBD1 (6 bases). This CDR3 spans 16 amino acids. Germline loops: CDR1 SGHTA, CDR2 FQGNSA. Between the trimmed V and J ends, which lost 4 bases and 0 bases, there was a span of 10 bases. The CDR3 coding sequence is TGTGCCAGCAGCTACTGGACAGCCTCTGGGGCCAACGTCCTGACTTTC. It is translated as CASSYWTASGANVLTF. Full variable domain (rest looked up from reference TRBV7-2 and TRBJ2-6): GAGVSQSPSNKVTEKGKDVELRCDPISGHTALYWYRQSLGQGLEFLIYFQGNSAPDKSGLPSDRFSAERTGGSVSTLTIQRTQQEDSAVYLCASSYWTASGANVLTFGAGSRLTVL.